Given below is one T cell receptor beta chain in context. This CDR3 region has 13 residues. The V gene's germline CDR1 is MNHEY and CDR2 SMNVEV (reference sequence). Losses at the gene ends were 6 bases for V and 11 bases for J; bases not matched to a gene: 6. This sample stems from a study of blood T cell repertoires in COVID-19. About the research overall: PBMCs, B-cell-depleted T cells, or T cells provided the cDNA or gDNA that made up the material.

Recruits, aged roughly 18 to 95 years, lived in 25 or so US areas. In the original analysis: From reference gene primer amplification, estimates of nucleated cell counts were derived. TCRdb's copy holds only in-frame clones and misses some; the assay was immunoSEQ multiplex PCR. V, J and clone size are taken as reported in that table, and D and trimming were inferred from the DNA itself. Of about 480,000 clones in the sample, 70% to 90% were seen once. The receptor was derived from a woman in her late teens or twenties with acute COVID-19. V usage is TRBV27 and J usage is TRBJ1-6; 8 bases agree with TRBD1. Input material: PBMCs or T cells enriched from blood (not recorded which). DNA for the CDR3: TGTGCCAGCAGCCCCGGGACAGGAACACCCCTCCACTTT. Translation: CASSPGTGTPLHF.